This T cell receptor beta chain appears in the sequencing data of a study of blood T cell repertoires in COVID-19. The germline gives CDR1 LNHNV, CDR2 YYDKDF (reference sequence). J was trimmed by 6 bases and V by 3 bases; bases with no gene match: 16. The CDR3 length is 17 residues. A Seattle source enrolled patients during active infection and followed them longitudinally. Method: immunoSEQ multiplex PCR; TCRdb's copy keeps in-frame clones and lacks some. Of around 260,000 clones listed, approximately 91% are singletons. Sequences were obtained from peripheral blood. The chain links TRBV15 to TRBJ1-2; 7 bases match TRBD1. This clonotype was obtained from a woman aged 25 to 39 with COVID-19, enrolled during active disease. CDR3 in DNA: TGTGCCACCAGCAGGGCCCTCCTCACGGCCGGGACAGATGGCTACACCTTC. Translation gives CATSRALLTAGTDGYTF. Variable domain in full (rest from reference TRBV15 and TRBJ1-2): DAMVIQNPRYQVTQFGKPVTLSCSQTLNHNVMYWYQQKSSQAPKLLFHYYDKDFNNEADTPDNFQSRRPNTSFCFLDIRSPGLGDTAMYLCATSRALLTAGTDGYTFGSGTRLTVV.